The entry below describes one T cell receptor (beta chain). Generated by immunoSEQ multiplex PCR, the TCRdb table keeps only in-frame clones and is missing some. The top ten clones hold over 0.12% of a sample with millions of clones, roughly 92% of them seen once. CDR3 length: 15 amino acids. Trimming took 9 bases from V and 4 from J; bases not matched to a gene: 11. This sample is part of a study of shared clonotypes between healthy human individuals. This receptor was identified in a man between 18 and 29 years old in good health. Source material: naive CD4+ T cells sorted from blood. The sample's subset: CD45RA+ positively selected. V usage is TRBV6-7 and J usage is TRBJ1-5; 8 nucleotides line up with TRBD1. TRBV6-7 is sorted into the ORF group, with uncertain function. The CDR3 here is CARRRTGIPNQPQHF. The CDR3 DNA reads as TGTGCCAGAAGACGGACAGGGATACCAAATCAGCCCCAGCATTTT.